This TCR beta chain was retrieved from a study of siplizumab effects on memory and regulatory T cells. Notes on the study in general: Reactions containing siplizumab showed mappable alloreactive CD4+ clones averaging about 66% Treg-derived, versus about 28% in controls. Sequences that were alloreactive and traceable to unstimulated CD4+ memory cells were significantly reduced by siplizumab. A naive or memory phenotype could not be assigned to roughly 80-95% of the proliferating CD4+ or CD8+ clones.

Details on this clone: Antigen unknown.

Per the germline V gene, CDR1 is MNHNS and CDR2 is SASEGT. Trimming shortened V by 3 bases and J by 5 bases, and 13 bases separated the two germline ends. The CDR3 sequence is 14 residues long. Assays were performed on about 100,000 TCR templates per sample. Data came from immunoSEQ multiplex PCR; TCRdb stores just in-frame clones and leaves some out. The sample carries about 120,000 clones, over 85% recorded once. The V and J genes are TRBV6-1 and TRBJ1-2; tentative D call: TRBD1 (6 bases). Sequencing input: CD4+ T cells sorted from blood. The sequence came from a human donor in good health. The CDR3: CASSDLQGGYGYTF. CDR3 nucleotide sequence: TGTGCCAGCAGTGACCTACAGGGAGGTTATGGCTACACCTTC.